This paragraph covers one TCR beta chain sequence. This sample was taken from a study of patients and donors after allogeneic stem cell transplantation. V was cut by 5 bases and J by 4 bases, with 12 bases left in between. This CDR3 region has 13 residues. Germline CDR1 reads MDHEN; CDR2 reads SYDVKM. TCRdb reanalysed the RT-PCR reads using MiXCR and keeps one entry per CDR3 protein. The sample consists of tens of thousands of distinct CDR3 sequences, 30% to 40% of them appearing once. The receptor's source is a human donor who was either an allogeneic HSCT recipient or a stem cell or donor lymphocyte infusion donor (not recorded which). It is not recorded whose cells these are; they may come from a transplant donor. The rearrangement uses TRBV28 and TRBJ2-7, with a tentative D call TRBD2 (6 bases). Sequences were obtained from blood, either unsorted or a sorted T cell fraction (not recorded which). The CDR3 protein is CASSEWRGYEQYF. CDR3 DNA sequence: TGTGCCAGCAGTGAATGGAGGGGTTACGAGCAGTACTTC.